The 10 T cell receptor beta chains given below trace back to one sample, sequenced in a study of OX40 agonist ivuxolimab in advanced cancers. Assay used: immunoSEQ multiplex PCR; TCRdb lists only in-frame clones, some missing. This repertoire shows 71,000 or so clones, roughly 81% found once; its top ten account for about 5%. The sequences come from CD4+ or CD8+ T cells sorted from blood, collected in a trial of the OX40 agonist ivuxolimab. The receptor set was obtained from an adult with an advanced solid tumor such as melanoma, head and neck, liver or kidney cancer.

In its sample, this clone was seen a few times. V and J are TRBV30 and TRBJ1-5; no clear D gene. Germline CDR1 reads GTSNPN; CDR2 reads SVGIG (reference sequence). CDR3 length: 12 residues. With 0 bases removed from V and 7 bases from J, the gap between germline ends came to 7 bases. The CDR3 DNA reads TGTGCCTGGAGTGTTCGTTCCCAGCCCCAGCATTTT. It is translated as CAWSVRSQPQHF.

V is TRBV29-1 and J is TRBJ2-5; 8 bases line up with TRBD1. The J segment lost 5 bases and the V segment lost 7 bases, leaving 6 bases of the junction unmatched. The CDR3 contains 12 residues. In germline, CDR1 is SQVTM, CDR2 ANQGSEA. CDR3: CSEIQGGETQYF. The CDR3 DNA follows: TGCAGCGAGATACAGGGGGGCGAGACCCAGTACTTC.

The rearrangement uses TRBV29-1 and TRBJ2-3, with no clear D. This CDR3 has 10 amino acids. The germline gives CDR1 SQVTM, CDR2 ANQGSEA. V lost 8 bases and J 5 bases, leaving 8 bases between the germline ends. CDR3 sequence (DNA): TGCAGCTCAGTGGTAGATACGCAGTATTTT. Protein product: CSSVVDTQYF.

The V call is TRBV19, the J call TRBJ1-3; a weak D match, TRBD1 (5 bases). The V gene's germline CDR1 is LNHDA and CDR2 SQIVND (reference sequence). Trimming removed 4 bases from V and 2 bases from J, with 9 bases in between. The CDR3 covers 14 residues. Written as DNA, the CDR3 is TGTGCCAGTAGTACGACAGTAACTGGAAACACCATATATTTT. As protein: CASSTTVTGNTIYF. The variable domain in full, with the rest retrieved from reference TRBV19 and TRBJ1-3, is DGGITQSPKYLFRKEGQNVTLSCEQNLNHDAMYWYRQDPGQGLRLIYYSQIVNDFQKGDIAEGYSVSREKKESFPLTVTSAQKNPTAFYLCASSTTVTGNTIYFGEGSWLTVV.

This sequence joins TRBV2 and TRBJ1-5; 10 bases align to TRBD1. V lost 6 bases, J lost 6 bases, and 5 bases stayed unmatched. Germline assignment: CDR1 SNHLY and CDR2 FYNNEI. CDR3 length: 14 amino acids. In DNA form, the CDR3 reads TGTGCCAGCAGGGTTGGACAGGGGGGTCAGCCCCAGCATTTT. Translation: CASRVGQGGQPQHF.

The chain couples TRBV9 to TRBJ1-2, with D tentatively TRBD1 (6 bases). Germline V gives CDR1 SGDLS, CDR2 YYNGEE. The V gene lost 0 bases and the J gene lost 0 bases, with 15 bases spanning the gap. The CDR3 runs 17 residues. This CDR3 reads CASSVEAARTANYGYTF. The CDR3 bases are TGTGCCAGCAGCGTAGAAGCGGCGCGGACAGCTAACTATGGCTACACCTTC.

This chain connects TRBV19 to TRBJ2-5, with no clear D. The germline CDR1 and CDR2 sequences are LNHDA and SQIVND (reference sequence). V was trimmed by 0 bases and J by 1 base, leaving 9 bases between them. The CDR3 extends over 15 amino acids. CDR3 in DNA: TGTGCCAGTAGTATAGACGGTCGGACCCAAGAGACCCAGTACTTC. Amino acids: CASSIDGRTQETQYF.

This rearrangement joins TRBV5-1 to TRBJ2-1; perhaps TRBD2 as D (6 bases). The CDR3 extends over 14 amino acids. V shed 4 bases and J shed 0 bases, with 8 bases lying between them. The germline V gene has CDR1 SGHRS and CDR2 YFSETQ. This chain's CDR3 is CASSPGDSYNEQFF. The CDR3 nucleotides are TGCGCCAGCAGCCCGGGGGACTCCTACAATGAGCAGTTCTTC.

The chain joins TRBV12-5 to TRBJ1-2; D is unclear. Germline CDR1 is LGHNT and CDR2 is FRNRAP. V was shortened by 1 base and J by 5 bases, with 11 bases between the two germline ends. CDR3 length: 14 amino acids. CDR3 nucleotides: TGTGCTAGTGGTTTGGAAACGGCTCGATATGGCTACACCTTC. Its translation: CASGLETARYGYTF. The whole variable domain, remainder taken from reference TRBV12-5 and TRBJ1-2, is DARVTQTPRHKVTEMGQEVTMRCQPILGHNTVFWYRQTMMQGLELLAYFRNRAPLDDSGMPKDRFSAEMPDATLATLKIQPSEPRDSAVYFCASGLETARYGYTFGSGTRLTVV.

This chain uses TRBV11-2 with TRBJ1-3, with TRBD1 matching 10 bases. Per germline, CDR1 SGHAT and CDR2 FQNNGV. This CDR3 is 15 amino acids long. V dropped 5 bases and J dropped 4; count of bases not matched to a gene: 5. The chain's CDR3 is CASSLDRGTGNTIYF. The CDR3, as DNA: TGTGCCAGCAGCCTGGACAGGGGGACAGGAAACACCATATATTTT.